This TCR beta chain stems from a study of regulatory T cells in long-lasting Graves disease. Arm-PCR with iRepertoire HTBI primers amplified the CDR3 regions for these TCR beta libraries. Via MiXCR, TCRdb re-called the multiplex PCR reads, giving one row per CDR3 protein. The sample carries 560,000 or so distinct CDR3 sequences, roughly 15% recorded once. Sample time point: newly diagnosed GD, antithyroid drugs for less than 3 months. The TCR library was made from RNA extracted from PBMCs. Germline values: CDR1 PRHDT, CDR2 FYEKMQ (reference sequence). V lost 4 bases, J lost 8 bases, and 17 bases lay in between. There are 15 residues in the CDR3. This clonotype showed up just a few times. These sequences were also reported in another study, on T cells in Graves' hyperthyroidism and ophthalmopathy.

The rearrangement uses TRBV13 and TRBJ1-4, with D possibly TRBD1 on 6 matching bases. This receptor was taken from a man aged 18 to 29 with Graves disease. Sequenced here: peripheral blood mononuclear cells (PBMCs), sampled at new diagnosis, from a patient treated with antithyroid drugs. The CDR3 DNA follows: TGTGCCAGCAGCTGGCGACAGGCCCTGGGAGAAAAACTGTTTTTT. Amino acids: CASSWRQALGEKLFF.